The source of this T cell receptor (beta chain) is a study of shared clonotypes between healthy human individuals. The ends were cut back, 2 bases at V and 5 bases at J, with 22 bases in the middle. In germline, CDR1 is SEHNR, CDR2 FQNEAQ (reference sequence). The CDR3 contains 18 residues. Here immunoSEQ multiplex PCR was the method, and the copy in TCRdb shows in-frame clones only, minus some. The table lists roughly 1,800,000 clones, about 95% of them singletons. With respect to this clone: The antigen remains unidentified.

CD8 cells regarded as naive lacked CD45RO, were positively chosen for CCR7, and omitted terminally differentiated effector memory CD45RA+ cells. Donors were healthy HIV-negative adults without recently reported acute infections or vaccinations. Study-level points and caveats: There were few donors, and this limited the genetic and exposure-history diversity represented. Clonotype sharing among donors was thought likely to change with sequencing depth.

This sequence joins TRBV7-9 and TRBJ1-5; D perhaps matches TRBD1 (6 bases). This TCR derives from a man between 18 and 35 years old in good health. The sequenced sample was naive CD8+ T cells sorted from blood. The CDR3 is CASSLTGQVEGSYQPQHF. CDR3 nucleotides: TGTGCCAGCAGCTTAACAGGGCAGGTTGAAGGAAGCTATCAGCCCCAGCATTTT.